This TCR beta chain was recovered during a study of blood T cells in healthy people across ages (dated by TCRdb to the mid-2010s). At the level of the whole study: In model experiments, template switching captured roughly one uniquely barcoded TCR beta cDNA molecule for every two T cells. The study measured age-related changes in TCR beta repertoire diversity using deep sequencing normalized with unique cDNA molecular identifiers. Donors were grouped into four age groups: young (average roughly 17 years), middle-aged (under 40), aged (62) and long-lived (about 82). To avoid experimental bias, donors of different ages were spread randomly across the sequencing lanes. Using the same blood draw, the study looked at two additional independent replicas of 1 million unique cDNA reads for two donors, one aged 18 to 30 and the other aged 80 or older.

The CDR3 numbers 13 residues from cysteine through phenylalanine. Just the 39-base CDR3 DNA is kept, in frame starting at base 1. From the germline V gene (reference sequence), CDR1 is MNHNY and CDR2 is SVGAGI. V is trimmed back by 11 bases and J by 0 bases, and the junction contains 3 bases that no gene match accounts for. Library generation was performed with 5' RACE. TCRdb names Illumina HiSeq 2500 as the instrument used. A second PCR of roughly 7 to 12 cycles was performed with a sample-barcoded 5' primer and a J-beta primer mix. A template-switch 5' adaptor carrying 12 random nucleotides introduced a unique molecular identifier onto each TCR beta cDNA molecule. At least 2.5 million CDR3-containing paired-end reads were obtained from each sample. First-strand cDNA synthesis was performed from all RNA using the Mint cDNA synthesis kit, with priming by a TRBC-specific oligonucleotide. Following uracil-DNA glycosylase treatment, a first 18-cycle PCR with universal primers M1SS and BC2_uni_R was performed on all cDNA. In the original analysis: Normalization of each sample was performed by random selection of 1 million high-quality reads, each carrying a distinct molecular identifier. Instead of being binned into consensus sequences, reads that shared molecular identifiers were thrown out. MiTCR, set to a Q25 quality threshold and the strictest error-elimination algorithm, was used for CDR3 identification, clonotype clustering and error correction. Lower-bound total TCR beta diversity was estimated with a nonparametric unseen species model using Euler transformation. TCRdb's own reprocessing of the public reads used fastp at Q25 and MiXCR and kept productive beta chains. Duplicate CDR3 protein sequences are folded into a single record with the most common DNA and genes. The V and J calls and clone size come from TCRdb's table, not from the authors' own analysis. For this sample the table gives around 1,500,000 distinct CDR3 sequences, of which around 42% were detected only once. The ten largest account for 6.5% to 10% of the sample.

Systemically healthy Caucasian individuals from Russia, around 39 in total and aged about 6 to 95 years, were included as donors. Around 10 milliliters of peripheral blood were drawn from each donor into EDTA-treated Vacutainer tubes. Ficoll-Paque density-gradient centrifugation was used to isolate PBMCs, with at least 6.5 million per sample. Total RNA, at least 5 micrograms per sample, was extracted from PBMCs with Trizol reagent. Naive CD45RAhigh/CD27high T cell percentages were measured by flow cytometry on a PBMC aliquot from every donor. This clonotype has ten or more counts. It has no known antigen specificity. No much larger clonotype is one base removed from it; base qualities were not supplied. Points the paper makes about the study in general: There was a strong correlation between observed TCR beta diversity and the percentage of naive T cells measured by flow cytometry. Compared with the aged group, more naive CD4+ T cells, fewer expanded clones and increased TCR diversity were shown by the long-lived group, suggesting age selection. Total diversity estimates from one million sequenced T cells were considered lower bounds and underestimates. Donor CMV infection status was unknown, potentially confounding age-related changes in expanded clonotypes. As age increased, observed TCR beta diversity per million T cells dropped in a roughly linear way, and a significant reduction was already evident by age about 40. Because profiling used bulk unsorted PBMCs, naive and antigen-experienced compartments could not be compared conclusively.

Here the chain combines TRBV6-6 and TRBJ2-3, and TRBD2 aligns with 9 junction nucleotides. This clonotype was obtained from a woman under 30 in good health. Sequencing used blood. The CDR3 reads CAGRGGSTDTQYF. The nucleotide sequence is TGTGCCGGGCGGGGGGGAAGCACAGATACGCAGTATTTT.